A single sample gave rise to the 22 T cell receptor beta chains below, sequenced in a study of cytomegalovirus exposure and HLA in healthy donors. Sequencing was performed with immunoSEQ multiplex PCR; in TCRdb, only in-frame clones are kept and a portion is missing. Here the sample spans about 130,000 clones, approximately 90% being singletons. Sample: PBMCs. The receptor source for this set is a young woman in good health and CMV-seropositive.

The chain recombines TRBV9 with TRBJ2-1; possibly TRBD1 for D (6 bases). This CDR3 region has 15 residues. CDR1 and CDR2 (germline): SGDLS, YYNGEE. V lost 1 base, J lost 2 bases, and 10 bases lay in between. The CDR3 nucleotides read TGTGCCAGCAGCGTATGGGGGCGCCCCTACAATGAGCAGTTCTTC. Translated, it gives CASSVWGRPYNEQFF.

The rearrangement links TRBV2 to TRBJ1-3; TRBD1 might be the D (6 bases). This CDR3 is 15 amino acids long. The germline V gene has CDR1 SNHLY and CDR2 FYNNEI. Trimming took off 6 bases at V and 0 bases at J, with 12 bases between the two ends. The CDR3 region is CASRPRTASGNTIYF. The CDR3 DNA follows: TGTGCCAGCAGACCAAGGACAGCCTCTGGAAACACCATATATTTT.

The chain employs TRBV29-1 and TRBJ1-2; unclear D gene. Germline V gene data show CDR1 as SQVTM and CDR2 as ANQGSEA. CDR3 length: 9 amino acids. Between the trimmed V and J ends, which lost 7 bases and 5 bases, there was a span of 5 bases. DNA of the CDR3: TGCAGCGCCTCGTATGGCTACACCTTC. Amino acid sequence: CSASYGYTF.

The rearrangement joins TRBV18 to TRBJ1-1; the D gene is possibly TRBD1 (6 bases). The germline gives CDR1 KGHSH, CDR2 LQKENI. Trimming removed 4 bases at V and 11 bases at J, with 20 bases between. This CDR3 has 14 amino acids. Written as DNA, the CDR3 is TGTGCCAGCTCACGCGGCGGGGGGCAAAATTTCGCTTTCTTT. Protein: CASSRGGGQNFAFF.

The chain joins TRBV15 to TRBJ2-5; TRBD1 aligns across 7 bases. Germline values: CDR1 LNHNV, CDR2 YYDKDF (reference sequence). V lost 3 bases, J lost 0 bases, and 13 bases stayed unmatched. This CDR3 is 18 amino acids long. As DNA, the CDR3 is TGTGCCACCAGCAGGGAAGGCCGGGACAGAGTGTACCAAGAGACCCAGTACTTC. It translates to CATSREGRDRVYQETQYF.

The V call is TRBV28, the J call TRBJ1-2; TRBD1 might be the D (5 bases). Germline V gene sequence: CDR1 MDHEN, CDR2 SYDVKM. The CDR3 extends over 12 amino acids. V lost 8 bases and J lost 3, with 10 bases in between. CDR3 in amino acids: CASAATDYGYTF. CDR3 DNA: TGTGCCAGCGCTGCGACAGACTATGGCTACACCTTC.

The chain links TRBV28 to TRBJ1-2, with TRBD1 matching 9 bases. CDR1 is MDHEN and CDR2 is SYDVKM in the germline V gene. CDR3 size: 13 residues. The junction had 7 bases not matched to a gene; V was cut back by 8 bases and J by 6 bases. The CDR3, as DNA: TGTGCCAGCCGGGACAGGGCGAGAGATGGCTACACCTTC. Translated, it gives CASRDRARDGYTF.

This chain joins TRBV28 and TRBJ2-7; the D is unclear. Germline CDR1 and CDR2: MDHEN and SYDVKM. With 6 bases removed from V and 6 bases from J, the gap between germline ends came to 21 bases. CDR3 length: 15 residues. The CDR3 DNA reads TGTGCCAGCAGCTCGACTGGTAGGTACATAGGCGAGCAGTACTTC. It translates to CASSSTGRYIGEQYF.

The V and J genes are TRBV4-1 and TRBJ2-7; perhaps TRBD2 as D (5 bases). The germline gives CDR1 MGHRA, CDR2 YSYEKL. Trimming stripped 4 bases from V and 7 bases from J, with 17 bases between. The CDR3 runs 14 residues. The CDR3 DNA reads TGCGCCAGCAGCCTCAACCCGGAGGCGGGTGAGCAGTACTTC. Translated, it gives CASSLNPEAGEQYF.

The rearrangement links TRBV27 to TRBJ2-7; D perhaps matches TRBD2 (6 bases). Between the trimmed V and J ends, which lost 2 bases and 5 bases, there was a span of 13 bases. In germline, CDR1 is MNHEY, CDR2 SMNVEV (reference sequence). The CDR3 sequence is 14 residues long. The DNA for the CDR3 is TGTGCCAGCAGTTTAGACCTGGGCGGGGACGAGCAGTACTTC. Its translation: CASSLDLGGDEQYF.

This chain connects TRBV15 to TRBJ2-1; possible D gene TRBD2, 5 bases. CDR1 and CDR2 (germline): LNHNV, YYDKDF (reference sequence). This CDR3 comprises 13 residues. With 6 bases removed from V and 6 bases from J, the gap between germline ends came to 12 bases. The CDR3 spells CATSQRELNEQFF. Written as DNA, the CDR3 is TGTGCCACCAGTCAGAGGGAGCTCAATGAGCAGTTCTTC.

J is TRBJ1-2 and V is TRBV11-2, with 9 bases fitting TRBD1. V shed 5 bases, J shed 5 bases, and the junction held 9 bases outside the gene matches. The CDR3 runs to 15 residues. Germline CDR1 SGHAT, CDR2 FQNNGV. The CDR3 spells CASSPLQGAGYGYTF. CDR3 coding DNA: TGTGCCAGCAGCCCACTACAGGGGGCGGGTTATGGCTACACCTTC.

The chain carries TRBV23-1 and TRBJ1-5; no definite D call. TRBV23-1 is labeled an ORF, and its function is uncertain. Trimming took off 6 bases at V and 7 bases at J, with 22 bases between the two ends. CDR3 length: 16 amino acids. The DNA for the CDR3 is TGCGCCAGCAGCCCCCTCTCCCTGACAATACGACAGCCCCAGCATTTT. It encodes CASSPLSLTIRQPQHF.

V is TRBV19 and J is TRBJ2-7; 8 bases match TRBD2. This CDR3 has 15 residues. Germline loops: CDR1 LNHDA, CDR2 SQIVND (reference sequence). J gave up 2 bases and V 3 bases, and 6 bases lay outside the gene matches. The CDR3 nucleotides read TGTGCCAGTAGTATGAGCGGGAGCCAAACCTACGAGCAGTACTTC. As protein: CASSMSGSQTYEQYF.

CDR3 in amino acids: CASSPGREAKNIQYF. The CDR3 DNA is TGTGCCAGCAGTCCCGGACGGGAAGCCAAAAACATTCAGTACTTC. The chain employs TRBV6-6 and TRBJ2-4, with D possibly being TRBD2 (5 bases). CDR1 is MNHNY and CDR2 is SVGAGI in the germline V gene (reference sequence). This CDR3 has 15 amino acids. Trimming removed 5 bases from V and 0 bases from J, with 11 bases in between.

The chain combines TRBV9 with TRBJ2-1; 11 bases map to TRBD2. This CDR3 is built from 15 residues. V lost 3 bases, J lost 7 bases, and 6 bases stayed unmatched. Germline V lookup: CDR1 SGDLS, CDR2 YYNGEE. CDR3 sequence: CASSAASGRRNEQFF. The DNA for the CDR3 is TGTGCCAGCAGCGCAGCTAGCGGGAGGAGGAATGAGCAGTTCTTC.

The rearrangement uses TRBV11-2 and TRBJ1-2, with 8 bases that match TRBD1. The trim removed 1 base at V and 2 bases at J, leaving 6 bases unmatched. CDR3 length: 16 amino acids. The germline gives CDR1 SGHAT, CDR2 FQNNGV. As DNA, the CDR3 is TGTGCCAGCAGCTTAGGCCCCCACAGGGGGAACTATGGCTACACCTTC. Protein sequence: CASSLGPHRGNYGYTF.

This sequence joins TRBV5-1 and TRBJ2-5; 8 bases line up with TRBD1. CDR1 is SGHRS, CDR2 YFSETQ, per germline. V trimming: 4 bases; J trimming: 4 bases; junction bases outside the gene matches: 3. The CDR3 runs to 13 residues. CDR3 nucleotide sequence: TGCGCCAGCAGCAATACAGGGGGAGAGACCCAGTACTTC. It yields the protein CASSNTGGETQYF.

The chain has TRBV2 and TRBJ2-7; 9 nucleotides line up with TRBD2. Germline V gene sequence: CDR1 SNHLY, CDR2 FYNNEI. With V trimmed by 6 bases and J by 4 bases, 7 bases remained unmatched. The CDR3 length is 14 residues. CDR3 DNA: TGTGCCAGCAGCGGTTTTAGCGGGAGTTACGAGCAGTACTTC. Protein sequence: CASSGFSGSYEQYF.

The chain joins TRBV11-2 to TRBJ2-3; the D is unclear. This CDR3 contains 16 residues. Trimming took 2 bases from V and 0 from J, leaving 12 bases between them. Germline-derived CDR1 and CDR2 are SGHAT and FQNNGV. DNA for the CDR3: TGTGCCAGCAGCTTAAGCTTCGTCACTAGCACAGATACGCAGTATTTT. The encoded protein is CASSLSFVTSTDTQYF.

The CDR3 DNA follows: TGTGCCAGCAGCCCCGGTGGAGCGGGAACAGATACGCAGTATTTT. Its protein product is CASSPGGAGTDTQYF. J is TRBJ2-3 and V is TRBV7-3; 7 bases map to TRBD2. The CDR3 sequence is 15 residues long. V lost 5 bases, J lost 3 bases, and 8 bases stayed unmatched. Germline assignment: CDR1 SGHTA and CDR2 FQGTGA.

The rearrangement uses TRBV6-6 and TRBJ1-3, with D perhaps TRBD1 (6 bases). The CDR3 covers 13 residues. Germline assignment: CDR1 MNHNY and CDR2 SVGAGI (reference sequence). Trimming removed 4 bases from V and 2 bases from J, with 6 bases in between. The CDR3 DNA is TGTGCCAGCAGTTCAGGGGCTGGAAACACCATATATTTT. Its protein product is CASSSGAGNTIYF.